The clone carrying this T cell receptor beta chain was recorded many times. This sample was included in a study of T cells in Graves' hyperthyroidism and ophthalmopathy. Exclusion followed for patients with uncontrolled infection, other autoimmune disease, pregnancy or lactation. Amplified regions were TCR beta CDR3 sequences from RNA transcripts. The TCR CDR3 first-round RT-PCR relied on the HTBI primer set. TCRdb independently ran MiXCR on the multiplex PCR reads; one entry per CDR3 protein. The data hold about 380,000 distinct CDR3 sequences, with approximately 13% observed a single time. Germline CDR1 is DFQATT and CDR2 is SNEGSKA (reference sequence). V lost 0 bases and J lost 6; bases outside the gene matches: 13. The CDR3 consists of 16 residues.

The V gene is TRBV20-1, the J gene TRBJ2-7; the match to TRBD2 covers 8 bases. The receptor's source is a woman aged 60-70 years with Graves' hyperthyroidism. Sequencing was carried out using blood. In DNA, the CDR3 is TGCAGTGCTAGAGATCGTAGAGCGGGGACTAGGGGCGAGCAGTACTTC. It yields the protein CSARDRRAGTRGEQYF.